The entry that follows covers one T cell receptor beta chain sequence. Its specificity is not known. The sample is drawn from a study of cytomegalovirus exposure and HLA in healthy donors. Study outcomes and limitations: CMV antigen specificity of a few CMV-associated chains was confirmed in vitro. An ancestry cluster, one associated with Asian ancestry, reportedly showed fewer N-insertions than the approximately 670-donor mean in a later analysis.

The PCR employed 60 Vbeta primers together with 13 Jbeta primers. Some clones are missing from TCRdb's copy, which holds only in-frame ones; the method was immunoSEQ multiplex PCR. The table includes about 300,000 clones, roughly 88% detected once. Germline V gene sequence: CDR1 KGHSH, CDR2 LQKENI. This CDR3 is 14 amino acids long. With V trimmed by 3 bases and J by 5 bases, 7 bases remained unmatched. The V gene is TRBV18, the J gene TRBJ2-7; 7 positions agree with TRBD1. The TCR comes from a man aged 40-49 years in good health and CMV-seropositive. Sequencing input: PBMCs. Written as DNA, the CDR3 is TGTGCCAGCTCACCTCCCGGGACAGTAAACGAGCAGTACTTC. Residues: CASSPPGTVNEQYF.